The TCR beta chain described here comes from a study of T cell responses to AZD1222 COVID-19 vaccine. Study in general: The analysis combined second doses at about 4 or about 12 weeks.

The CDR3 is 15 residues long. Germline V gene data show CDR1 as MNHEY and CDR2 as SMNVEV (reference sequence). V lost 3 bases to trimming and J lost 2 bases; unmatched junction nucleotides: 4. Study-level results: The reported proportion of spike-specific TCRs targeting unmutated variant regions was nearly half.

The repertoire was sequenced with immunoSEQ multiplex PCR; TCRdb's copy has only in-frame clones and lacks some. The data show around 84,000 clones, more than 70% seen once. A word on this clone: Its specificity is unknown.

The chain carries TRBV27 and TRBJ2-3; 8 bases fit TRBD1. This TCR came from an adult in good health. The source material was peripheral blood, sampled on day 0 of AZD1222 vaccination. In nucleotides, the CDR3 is TGTGCCAGCAGTTTTCAGGGGGCGGTCACAGATACGCAGTATTTT. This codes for CASSFQGAVTDTQYF.